One and the same sample provided the 23 T cell receptor beta chains below, sequenced in a study of T cell responses to AZD1222 COVID-19 vaccine (dated by TCRdb to about 2021). According to the study, the label for this sample's time point signals: baseline before first vaccination. The library was produced with the immunoSEQ multiplex PCR assay. TCRdb carries this immuneACCESS record with in-frame sequences only. Its versions omit some clonotypes, under half of them owing to an unresolved V gene in the studies checked, with the rest unexplained. The sample profile shows about 120,000 clones; approximately 89% of them were found once. 4% to 5.5% of the sample is in the top ten clones. The sample consisted of peripheral blood, taken on day 0 of AZD1222 vaccination. Every receptor here comes from an adult in good health.

The chain is built from TRBV7-6 and TRBJ2-6; D gene unclear. The V gene lost 6 bases and the J gene lost 0 bases, with 12 bases spanning the gap. Germline CDR1 SGHVS, CDR2 FNYEAQ. The CDR3 loop spans 16 amino acids. In DNA, the CDR3 is TGTGCCAGCAGGGACCGAAGCCTCTCTGGGGCCAACGTCCTGACTTTC. Its protein is CASRDRSLSGANVLTF. The whole variable domain, filled in from reference TRBV7-6 and TRBJ2-6, reads GAGVSQSPRYKVTKRGQDVALRCDPISGHVSLYWYRQALGQGPEFLTYFNYEAQQDKSGLPNDRFSAERPEGSISTLTIQRTEQRDSAMYRCASRDRSLSGANVLTFGAGSRLTVL.

This clone showed up just a few times. The V gene is TRBV4-3, the J gene TRBJ2-1; D is undetermined. The V end lost 1 base, the J end lost 0 bases, and 7 bases lay between the germline ends. Germline loops: CDR1 LGHNA, CDR2 YSLEER. The CDR3 sequence is 15 residues long. CDR3 bases: TGCGCCAGCAGCCAAGGGAGTAGCTCCTACAATGAGCAGTTCTTC. Translated, it gives CASSQGSSSYNEQFF.

J is TRBJ1-2 and V is TRBV19, with TRBD1 matching over 11 bases. The germline V gene has CDR1 LNHDA and CDR2 SQIVND (reference sequence). The CDR3 contains 17 residues. Unmatched junction bases numbered 7, after V lost 4 bases and J lost 0 bases. The CDR3 is CASSTVDRGRTNYGYTF. The CDR3 nucleotides read TGTGCCAGTAGTACAGTGGACAGGGGGCGGACTAACTATGGCTACACCTTC.

This rearrangement joins TRBV12-3 or TRBV12-4 to TRBJ1-4; D unresolved. The CDR3 totals 13 residues. Trimming removed 3 bases from V and 4 bases from J, with 6 bases in between. In DNA, the CDR3 is TGTGCCAGCAGTTTTTACGGTAATGAAAAACTGTTTTTT. Encoded protein: CASSFYGNEKLFF.

This clone was seen once. The chain joins TRBV19 to TRBJ1-5; no firm D call. The germline gives CDR1 LNHDA, CDR2 SQIVND (reference sequence). The CDR3 loop spans 16 amino acids. The V end was cut by 6 bases, the J end by 4 bases, with 19 bases between. CDR3 sequence: CASSQRSRGKNQPQHF. The CDR3 DNA reads TGTGCCAGTAGCCAAAGGAGCCGAGGAAAGAATCAGCCCCAGCATTTT.

The chain links TRBV6-2 or TRBV6-3 to TRBJ2-1, with TRBD2 matching 9 bases. The CDR3 covers 16 residues. After removal of 4 bases from V and 4 bases from J, the junction contained 8 bases not matched to a gene. Germline loops: CDR1 MNHEY, CDR2 SVGEGT. DNA of the CDR3: TGTGCCAGCAGTTCCCGAGAGCGGGGGGCGTACAATGAGCAGTTCTTC. Its translation is CASSSRERGAYNEQFF.

The chain recombines TRBV19 with TRBJ1-4, with D hard to call. Trimming shortened V by 8 bases and J by 4 bases, and 17 bases separated the two germline ends. The CDR3 is made up of 15 amino acids. CDR1 and CDR2 from the germline V gene are LNHDA and SQIVND (reference sequence). The CDR3 DNA sequence: TGTGCCAGTCGTTTGGGCGATTCCGTTAATGAAAAACTGTTTTTT. This codes for CASRLGDSVNEKLFF.

This sequence joins TRBV19 and TRBJ1-3, with 7 nucleotides matching TRBD1. The CDR3 covers 14 residues. V was clipped by 6 bases and J by 0 bases; unmatched bases: 2. Per germline, CDR1 LNHDA and CDR2 SQIVND (reference sequence). In DNA form, the CDR3 reads TGTGCCAGTAGGACAGGGAGCTCTGGAAACACCATATATTTT. Its translation: CASRTGSSGNTIYF.

The rearrangement joins TRBV9 to TRBJ1-3; D may be TRBD1 (5 bases). Per the germline V gene, CDR1 is SGDLS and CDR2 is YYNGEE. V dropped 4 bases and J dropped 0 bases, with 17 bases sitting between them. CDR3 length: 17 residues. CDR3 DNA: TGTGCCAGCAGCACCCGGGACGCCGGGGCCTCTGGAAACACCATATATTTT. Its protein product is CASSTRDAGASGNTIYF.

The chain carries TRBV7-8 and TRBJ1-5; a possible D gene is TRBD1 (6 bases). CDR3 size: 15 residues. Germline values: CDR1 SGHVS, CDR2 FQNEAQ. With 5 bases removed from V and 4 bases from J, the gap between germline ends came to 15 bases. Written as DNA, the CDR3 is TGTGCCAGCAGCCCACAAGGACAGTCAAATCAGCCCCAGCATTTT. It specifies CASSPQGQSNQPQHF.

The table lists this clone with a count of one. The CDR3 DNA is TGTGCCAGCGGCCGACTCTTAGCGGGGGGGCCTGGTGAGCAGTACTTC. It specifies CASGRLLAGGPGEQYF. The chain has TRBV2 and TRBJ2-7; 11 bases match TRBD2. V lost 8 bases and J lost 7; bases outside the gene matches: 16. The CDR3 spans 16 residues. Germline CDR1 reads SNHLY; CDR2 reads FYNNEI.

This clone has only one observation. This chain connects TRBV29-1 to TRBJ1-1, with TRBD1 matching over 10 bases. The junction had 5 bases not matched to a gene; V was cut back by 5 bases and J by 5 bases. Germline-derived CDR1 and CDR2 are SQVTM and ANQGSEA. This CDR3 has 13 residues. The DNA of the CDR3 is TGCAGCGTTTATGGGACAGGGGTGACTGAAGCTTTCTTT. Translated, it gives CSVYGTGVTEAFF.

V is TRBV7-9 and J is TRBJ2-3, with a tentative D call TRBD1 (6 bases). The CDR3 has 14 residues. Looked up from germline, CDR1 is SEHNR and CDR2 is FQNEAQ (reference sequence). Trimming shortened V by 4 bases and J by 4 bases, and 12 bases separated the two germline ends. The CDR3 DNA is TGTGCCAGCAGCTCGCAGGGGAATCCAGATACGCAGTATTTT. It codes for CASSSQGNPDTQYF.

This chain joins TRBV4-3 and TRBJ2-1; 9 nucleotides match TRBD1. The germline V gene has CDR1 LGHNA and CDR2 YSLEER. The CDR3 spans 16 residues. The V segment lost 0 bases and the J segment 7 bases; nucleotides outside the gene matches: 7. The CDR3 sequence: CASSQEGTGRLNEQFF. CDR3 DNA sequence: TGCGCCAGCAGCCAAGAGGGGACAGGGAGATTGAATGAGCAGTTCTTC.

This clone was observed a single time. The gene calls are TRBV6-5 and TRBJ1-4; tentatively, D is TRBD1 (6 bases). Germline loops: CDR1 MNHEY, CDR2 SVGAGI. CDR3 size: 15 residues. Deletions cut 0 bases from V and 5 bases from J, with 10 bases between. The CDR3 nucleotides are TGTGCCAGCAGTTACTCATGGCAGGGGAATGAAAAACTGTTTTTT. Its translation is CASSYSWQGNEKLFF.

This chain links TRBV19 with TRBJ2-5; the match to TRBD2 covers 7 bases. Trimming removed 5 bases from V and 5 bases from J; junction bases left unmatched: 11. CDR1 is LNHDA and CDR2 is SQIVND in the germline V gene (reference sequence). The CDR3 has 15 amino acids. The CDR3 is CASSLGLAARETQYF. The CDR3 DNA reads TGTGCCAGTAGTCTAGGCCTAGCGGCGAGGGAGACCCAGTACTTC.

The V gene is TRBV7-3, the J gene TRBJ1-2, with D perhaps TRBD1 (5 bases). The CDR3 loop spans 14 amino acids. Germline CDR1 reads SGHTA; CDR2 reads FQGTGA. Trimming left V 4 bases short and J 4 bases short, with 13 bases between. The CDR3, as DNA: TGTGCCAGCAGCTCCGGACAAGGGGTCTATGGCTACACCTTC. Protein product: CASSSGQGVYGYTF.

The J gene is TRBJ1-3, the V gene TRBV4-1; a weak D match, TRBD1 (6 bases). This CDR3 has 16 residues. The ends were cut back, 8 bases at V and 4 bases at J, with 21 bases in the middle. Germline loops: CDR1 MGHRA, CDR2 YSYEKL. The CDR3 loop reads CASSPIGGARGNTIYF. The CDR3 DNA follows: TGCGCCAGCTCCCCTATAGGGGGGGCGCGGGGAAACACCATATATTTT.

The chain employs TRBV6-5 and TRBJ2-7; TRBD2 matches 8 bases. CDR3 length: 15 amino acids. Germline V gene lookup returns CDR1 MNHEY and CDR2 SVGAGI. J was trimmed by 1 base and V by 4 bases; bases with no gene match: 6. The CDR3 protein is CASSSGGGKSYEQYF. Written as DNA, the CDR3 is TGTGCCAGCAGTTCCGGGGGGGGGAAGTCCTACGAGCAGTACTTC.

This chain links TRBV5-1 with TRBJ1-4; no definite D call. Germline-derived CDR1 and CDR2 are SGHRS and YFSETQ. This CDR3 has 16 amino acids. Trimming shortened V by 0 bases and J by 0 bases, and 9 bases separated the two germline ends. This CDR3 reads CASSLVAPATNEKLFF. CDR3 nucleotides: TGCGCCAGCAGCTTGGTCGCTCCAGCAACTAATGAAAAACTGTTTTTT.

This chain links TRBV5-8 with TRBJ1-2; D is possibly TRBD1 (6 bases). CDR1 is SGHTS, CDR2 YDEGEE, per germline. The CDR3 runs 16 residues. The V gene lost 3 bases and the J gene lost 10 bases, with 25 bases spanning the gap. The CDR3 sequence is CASSSDTGPRTMPYTF. The CDR3 region has the DNA TGTGCCAGCAGCTCAGATACAGGGCCCCGAACTATGCCCTACACCTTC.

The chain has TRBV18 and TRBJ1-5; TRBD1 aligns across 7 bases. V lost 6 bases and J lost 4; bases outside the gene matches: 9. The CDR3 is 15 amino acids. The germline V gene has CDR1 KGHSH and CDR2 LQKENI. CDR3 region: CASSPRTGFNQPQHF. The CDR3 coding sequence is TGTGCCAGCTCGCCCCGGACAGGCTTTAATCAGCCCCAGCATTTT.

This clone has only one observation. The chain uses TRBV6-2 or TRBV6-3 and TRBJ1-2; TRBD1 aligns across 7 bases. This CDR3 has 13 amino acids. V was clipped by 6 bases and J by 6 bases; unmatched bases: 7. Germline lookup yields CDR1 MNHEY and CDR2 SVGEGT. CDR3 bases: TGTGCCAGCAGCCAAGGGGGCGCAGATGGCTACACCTTC. Translating gives CASSQGGADGYTF.